This is a list of T cell receptor beta chains from one sample in a study of blood T cells in healthy people across ages. TCRdb re-called the 5' RACE reads through MiXCR, storing one row per CDR3 protein. The sample consists of roughly 830,000 distinct CDR3 sequences, around two thirds of them appearing once. What was sequenced was blood. The receptors come from a man aged 25-40 years in good health. Both conserved end residues are part of each CDR3. The order of the fields is D gene, V gene, J gene, clone size, CDR3 protein, CDR3 DNA. D genes are given only for firm matches. Some rows have no size entry. The others give once, few or many, or a class for an expanded clone.

d_gene: TRBD1
v_gene: TRBV29-1
j_gene: TRBJ1-2
abundance: -
CDR3aa: CSVGTGNNYGYTF
CDR3nt: TGCAGCGTCGGGACAGGGAACAACTATGGCTACACCTTC

d_gene: TRBD2
v_gene: TRBV7-9
j_gene: TRBJ2-5
abundance: -
CDR3aa: CASSPRSGGPETQYF
CDR3nt: TGTGCCAGCAGCCCGCGTAGCGGGGGGCCGGAGACCCAGTACTTC

d_gene: -
v_gene: TRBV6-2/TRBV6-3
j_gene: TRBJ2-5
abundance: -
CDR3aa: CASSTRPHRDQETQYF
CDR3nt: TGTGCCAGCAGTACTAGACCCCACAGGGACCAAGAGACCCAGTACTTC

d_gene: -
v_gene: TRBV9
j_gene: TRBJ1-6
abundance: -
CDR3aa: CASSPSTVYSPLHF
CDR3nt: TGTGCCAGCAGCCCTTCAACGGTTTATTCACCCCTCCACTTT

d_gene: -
v_gene: TRBV4-2
j_gene: TRBJ2-5
abundance: -
CDR3aa: CASSQALGGGTQYF
CDR3nt: TGTGCCAGCAGCCAGGCCCTGGGAGGTGGGACCCAGTACTTC

d_gene: TRBD2
v_gene: TRBV7-8
j_gene: TRBJ2-3
abundance: -
CDR3aa: CASSLAQLAFGKDTQYF
CDR3nt: TGTGCCAGCAGCTTAGCCCAACTAGCGTTCGGGAAAGATACGCAGTATTTT

d_gene: -
v_gene: TRBV29-1
j_gene: TRBJ1-4
abundance: few
CDR3aa: CSVRALQLLATNEKLFF
CDR3nt: TGCAGCGTTAGGGCCCTTCAATTACTCGCAACTAATGAAAAACTGTTTTTT

d_gene: -
v_gene: TRBV20-1
j_gene: TRBJ2-1
abundance: once
CDR3aa: CSASPLPRGSYNEQFF
CDR3nt: TGCAGTGCTAGTCCCCTTCCCCGCGGGTCCTACAATGAGCAGTTCTTC

d_gene: -
v_gene: TRBV15
j_gene: TRBJ2-5
abundance: once
CDR3aa: CATSTRTAGQETQYF
CDR3nt: TGTGCCACCAGCACAAGAACAGCGGGTCAAGAGACCCAGTACTTC

d_gene: -
v_gene: TRBV7-2
j_gene: TRBJ2-2
abundance: -
CDR3aa: CVSSFLGELFF
CDR3nt: TGTGTCAGCAGCTTTTTAGGGGAGCTGTTTTTT

d_gene: -
v_gene: TRBV2
j_gene: TRBJ2-1
abundance: once
CDR3aa: CASSGQGRREQFF
CDR3nt: TGTGCCAGCAGCGGTCAGGGTAGGCGCGAGCAGTTCTTC

d_gene: -
v_gene: TRBV4-3
j_gene: TRBJ1-3
abundance: -
CDR3aa: CASSNPGSSGNTIYF
CDR3nt: TGCGCCAGCAGCAATCCCGGGAGCTCTGGAAACACCATATATTTT

d_gene: -
v_gene: TRBV20-1
j_gene: TRBJ1-2
abundance: -
CDR3aa: CSAPSGQGSYGYTF
CDR3nt: TGCAGTGCTCCCTCCGGGCAGGGAAGCTATGGCTACACCTTC

d_gene: -
v_gene: TRBV6-2/TRBV6-3
j_gene: TRBJ2-7
abundance: once
CDR3aa: CASSWIYEQYF
CDR3nt: TGTGCCAGCAGTTGGATCTACGAGCAGTACTTC

d_gene: -
v_gene: TRBV6-5
j_gene: TRBJ2-5
abundance: -
CDR3aa: CASSINPRGETQYF
CDR3nt: TGTGCCAGCAGTATAAATCCTCGGGGAGAGACCCAGTACTTC

d_gene: TRBD2
v_gene: TRBV4-2
j_gene: TRBJ2-3
abundance: -
CDR3aa: CASSQLTAAGDTQYF
CDR3nt: TGTGCCAGCAGCCAGCTGACGGCAGCGGGGGATACGCAGTATTTT

d_gene: TRBD2
v_gene: TRBV6-2/TRBV6-3
j_gene: TRBJ2-7
abundance: -
CDR3aa: CASSQTSLEQYF
CDR3nt: TGTGCCAGCAGCCAGACTAGCTTGGAGCAGTACTTC

d_gene: TRBD2
v_gene: TRBV7-2
j_gene: TRBJ2-7
abundance: -
CDR3aa: CASSPPLRAGGSYEQYF
CDR3nt: TGTGCCAGCAGCCCTCCCCTTCGGGCGGGGGGCTCCTACGAGCAGTACTTC

d_gene: -
v_gene: TRBV20-1
j_gene: TRBJ2-7
abundance: few
CDR3aa: CSARVTEYEQYF
CDR3nt: TGCAGTGCTAGAGTCACGGAATACGAGCAGTACTTC

d_gene: TRBD1
v_gene: TRBV25-1
j_gene: TRBJ2-3
abundance: -
CDR3aa: CASSEWGTGTDTQYF
CDR3nt: TGTGCCAGCAGTGAATGGGGGACAGGCACAGATACGCAGTATTTT

d_gene: TRBD2
v_gene: TRBV7-2
j_gene: TRBJ2-3
abundance: -
CDR3aa: CASSLGSSGGRGTDTQYF
CDR3nt: TGTGCCAGCAGCTTAGGATCTAGCGGGGGGCGCGGCACAGATACGCAGTATTTT

d_gene: -
v_gene: TRBV2
j_gene: TRBJ2-3
abundance: -
CDR3aa: CASSEAGRLNTDTQYF
CDR3nt: TGTGCCAGCAGTGAAGCGGGACGACTTAACACAGATACGCAGTATTTT

d_gene: -
v_gene: TRBV3-1
j_gene: TRBJ2-4
abundance: -
CDR3aa: CASSPQGVRGAKNIQYF
CDR3nt: TGTGCCAGCAGCCCCCAAGGGGTACGGGGAGCCAAAAACATTCAGTACTTC

d_gene: TRBD1
v_gene: TRBV29-1
j_gene: TRBJ2-7
abundance: -
CDR3aa: CSVEDLDRGHEQYF
CDR3nt: TGCAGCGTTGAAGATCTGGACAGGGGGCACGAGCAGTACTTC

d_gene: -
v_gene: TRBV4-1
j_gene: TRBJ2-5
abundance: -
CDR3aa: CASSQEASQTQYF
CDR3nt: TGCGCCAGCAGCCAAGAGGCTAGCCAGACCCAGTACTTC

d_gene: TRBD2
v_gene: TRBV12-3/TRBV12-4
j_gene: TRBJ2-1
abundance: once
CDR3aa: CASSPTLSGGYNEQFF
CDR3nt: TGTGCCAGCAGCCCGACTCTTAGCGGGGGCTACAATGAGCAGTTCTTC

d_gene: -
v_gene: TRBV12-3/TRBV12-4
j_gene: TRBJ2-3
abundance: -
CDR3aa: CASTMGPRFTDTQYF
CDR3nt: TGTGCCAGCACAATGGGACCCCGATTCACAGATACGCAGTATTTT

d_gene: -
v_gene: TRBV7-8
j_gene: TRBJ2-3
abundance: once
CDR3aa: CASSRQRRATDTQYF
CDR3nt: TGTGCCAGCAGCCGCCAGAGGAGAGCCACAGATACGCAGTATTTT

d_gene: TRBD1
v_gene: TRBV28
j_gene: TRBJ2-7
abundance: -
CDR3aa: CASSWGTGQYEQYF
CDR3nt: TGTGCCAGCAGTTGGGGGACAGGGCAGTACGAGCAGTACTTC

d_gene: TRBD1
v_gene: TRBV5-8
j_gene: TRBJ2-1
abundance: -
CDR3aa: CASSRGGLAYRDNEQFF
CDR3nt: TGTGCCAGCAGCCGAGGGGGCTTAGCGTACCGAGACAATGAGCAGTTCTTC

d_gene: -
v_gene: TRBV27
j_gene: TRBJ2-7
abundance: -
CDR3aa: CASSLSWRGSYNEQYF
CDR3nt: TGTGCCAGCAGTTTATCATGGCGGGGATCCTACAATGAGCAGTACTTC

d_gene: TRBD1
v_gene: TRBV10-3
j_gene: TRBJ2-5
abundance: few
CDR3aa: CAISEGTALETQYF
CDR3nt: TGTGCCATCAGTGAGGGGACAGCCTTAGAGACCCAGTACTTC

d_gene: -
v_gene: TRBV27
j_gene: TRBJ2-1
abundance: -
CDR3aa: CASSLFLTGSSSYNEQFF
CDR3nt: TGTGCCAGCAGTTTATTCTTGACGGGGTCGAGCTCCTACAATGAGCAGTTCTTC

d_gene: TRBD1
v_gene: TRBV5-1
j_gene: TRBJ1-4
abundance: -
CDR3aa: CASSLTGENEKLFF
CDR3nt: TGCGCCAGCAGCTTGACAGGGGAAAATGAAAAACTGTTTTTT

d_gene: TRBD1
v_gene: TRBV20-1
j_gene: TRBJ2-6
abundance: -
CDR3aa: CSARKQGARGANVLTF
CDR3nt: TGCAGTGCTAGAAAACAGGGGGCGCGGGGGGCCAACGTCCTGACTTTC

d_gene: TRBD2
v_gene: TRBV4-2
j_gene: TRBJ2-7
abundance: -
CDR3aa: CASSQANEGGSYEQYF
CDR3nt: TGTGCCAGCAGCCAGGCAAACGAGGGAGGGTCCTACGAGCAGTACTTC

d_gene: TRBD2
v_gene: TRBV12-3/TRBV12-4
j_gene: TRBJ2-1
abundance: few
CDR3aa: CALAGEGSNEQFF
CDR3nt: TGTGCCCTCGCGGGGGAAGGGTCCAATGAGCAGTTCTTC

d_gene: TRBD2
v_gene: TRBV18
j_gene: TRBJ2-3
abundance: -
CDR3aa: CASSGSSGGRTDTQYF
CDR3nt: TGTGCCAGCTCAGGCAGTAGCGGGGGACGCACAGATACGCAGTATTTT

d_gene: TRBD1
v_gene: TRBV7-9
j_gene: TRBJ2-1
abundance: few
CDR3aa: CASSPRRGQHEQFF
CDR3nt: TGTGCCAGCAGCCCCAGAAGGGGACAGCATGAGCAGTTCTTC

d_gene: -
v_gene: TRBV11-1
j_gene: TRBJ2-5
abundance: -
CDR3aa: CASSFPHSFDRAISVSPHQETQYF
CDR3nt: TGTGCCAGCAGCTTCCCCCACTCCTTTGACCGGGCCATTAGCGTTAGCCCTCACCAAGAGACCCAGTACTTC

d_gene: TRBD1
v_gene: TRBV4-3
j_gene: TRBJ1-2
abundance: -
CDR3aa: CASSSRDRGRGYTF
CDR3nt: TGCGCCAGCAGCTCCCGGGACAGGGGCCGAGGCTACACCTTC